The 28 T cell receptor beta chains below all came from one sample that was sequenced in a study of blood T cells in healthy people across ages. Sample-barcoded 5' priming and a J-beta primer mix drove a second PCR of about 7 to 12 cycles. A single record per CDR3 protein comes from TCRdb applying MiXCR to the 5' RACE reads. The sample records some 760,000 distinct CDR3 sequences, 25% being singletons. The same data also contributed to another study, on T cells of mothers and their children.

Sequenced sample: blood. The receptor set was obtained from a boy between 10 and 17 years old in good health.

V usage is TRBV28 and J usage is TRBJ2-7, with 8 bases fitting TRBD2. Germline V gene lookup returns CDR1 MDHEN and CDR2 SYDVKM. V was pared by 6 bases and J by 5 bases, with 6 bases of the junction left unmatched. CDR3 size: 13 residues. CDR3 DNA sequence: TGTGCCAGCAGACGGGAGGGCCTAAACGAGCAGTACTTC. Its translation: CASRREGLNEQYF.

The V call is TRBV28, the J call TRBJ1-2; D not certain. V lost 4 bases and J 8 bases, leaving 8 bases between the germline ends. Germline values: CDR1 MDHEN, CDR2 SYDVKM. This CDR3 has 11 residues. The CDR3: CASSSSAGYTF. The CDR3 DNA follows: TGTGCCAGCAGTTCCAGCGCCGGCTACACCTTC.

The chain uses TRBV4-3 and TRBJ2-3; tentatively, D is TRBD2 (6 bases). The CDR3 runs 17 residues. CDR1 LGHNA and CDR2 YSLEER come from the germline V gene. V gave up 1 base and J gave up 2 bases, with 16 bases separating them. CDR3 nucleotides: TGCGCCAGCAGCCAAGCCGTCCCGGGAGCCAACACAGATACGCAGTATTTT. This translates into CASSQAVPGANTDTQYF.

This clonotype has only a few counts. The chain uses TRBV28 and TRBJ2-5; weak D call: TRBD1 (6 bases). V was trimmed by 6 bases and J by 1 base, leaving 12 bases between them. Per germline, CDR1 MDHEN and CDR2 SYDVKM. The CDR3 is 14 residues long. CDR3 amino acids: CASSTDRSQETQYF. The CDR3 region has the DNA TGTGCCAGCAGCACCGACAGGTCCCAAGAGACCCAGTACTTC.

This clonotype has a handful of counts. This rearrangement joins TRBV2 to TRBJ2-5, with 10 positions matching TRBD1. Trimming cost V 6 bases and J 4 bases; bases outside gene matches: 8. The CDR3 is 15 amino acids. Germline lookup yields CDR1 SNHLY and CDR2 FYNNEI. The CDR3 region has the DNA TGTGCCAGCAGCTGGACAGGGGGAGACCTAGAGACCCAGTACTTC. Encoded protein: CASSWTGGDLETQYF.

This clonotype was observed a few times. V and J are TRBV7-2 and TRBJ2-7; 11 nucleotides line up with TRBD1. J gave up 7 bases and V 1 base, and 15 bases lay outside the gene matches. CDR3 length equals 18 residues. Germline values: CDR1 SGHTA, CDR2 FQGNSA. DNA of the CDR3: TGTGCCAGCAGCTTAGGACGACGCCGGGACAGGGGGTTTGGTGAGCAGTACTTC. Translation gives CASSLGRRRDRGFGEQYF.

This chain uses TRBV10-3 with TRBJ2-5; no clear D. With the DNA end fitting TRBJ2-1 better, the J assignment may be wrong. This CDR3 spans 14 amino acids. The V gene's germline CDR1 is ENHRY and CDR2 SYGVKD. CDR3 loop: CAIMRRLGNNEQFF. CDR3 in DNA: TGTGCCATCATGAGAAGACTTGGGAACAATGAGCAGTTCTTC.

This clonotype was detected a few times. The rearrangement links TRBV5-1 to TRBJ1-1, with 10 nucleotides matching TRBD1. Unmatched junction bases numbered 6, after V lost 0 bases and J lost 7 bases. Per the germline V gene, CDR1 is SGHRS and CDR2 is YFSETQ. This CDR3 contains 15 residues. The CDR3 loop is CASSLGDRGAGEAFF. The CDR3 nucleotides read TGCGCCAGCAGCTTGGGGGACAGGGGTGCGGGTGAAGCTTTCTTT.

This clonotype was seen repeatedly, ten times or more. The CDR3 coding sequence is TGTGCCAGCAGTGAAGCGGGGGGGCCCAATGAGCAGTTCTTC. Its translation is CASSEAGGPNEQFF. The chain is built from TRBV6-4 and TRBJ2-1; 10 bases agree with TRBD2. The CDR3 is 14 residues long. The germline V gene encodes CDR1 MRHNA and CDR2 SNTAGT. Trimming cost V 3 bases and J 6 bases; bases outside gene matches: 2.

This clonotype was counted only a few times. The V call is TRBV12-3 or TRBV12-4, the J call TRBJ1-2; 9 nucleotides line up with TRBD1. The CDR3 sequence is 13 residues long. J was trimmed by 8 bases and V by 5 bases; bases with no gene match: 6. Here the CDR3 DNA reads TGTGCCAGCAGTGCGGGACAGGGTGGAGGCTACACCTTC. Encoded protein: CASSAGQGGGYTF.

The sample holds a few counts of this clonotype. This chain links TRBV29-1 with TRBJ1-2, with D uncertain. Germline V gives CDR1 SQVTM, CDR2 ANQGSEA. The CDR3 length is 11 residues. The V gene lost 7 bases and the J gene lost 0 bases, with 6 bases spanning the gap. The DNA of the CDR3 is TGCAGCGCGACACCTAACTATGGCTACACCTTC. This codes for CSATPNYGYTF.

V gene TRBV20-1 combines with J gene TRBJ1-4; no firm D call. The CDR3 covers 10 residues. The germline V gene has CDR1 DFQATT and CDR2 SNEGSKA (reference sequence). Deletions cut 6 bases from V and 8 bases from J, with 7 bases between. Written as DNA, the CDR3 is TGCAGTGCCTGGGGAGAAAAACTGTTTTTT. Its protein product is CSAWGEKLFF.

This clonotype was seen a handful of times. As DNA, the CDR3 is TGTGCCAGCAGCTTACTACAGGGGGGGAGCAATCAGCCCCAGCATTTT. It translates to CASSLLQGGSNQPQHF. The chain couples TRBV7-8 to TRBJ1-5; 8 bases match TRBD1. V lost 2 bases and J lost 1; bases outside the gene matches: 4. Germline CDR1 reads SGHVS; CDR2 reads FQNEAQ. The CDR3 sequence is 16 residues long.

The chain carries TRBV21-1 and TRBJ2-7; TRBD1, the D gene given by the table, was not confirmed from the DNA. TRBV21-1 is shown as a pseudogene. The CDR3 totals 16 residues. The CDR3 sequence is CASSKEGTGGSYEQYF. In nucleotides, the CDR3 is TGTGCCAGCAGCAAAGAGGGGACAGGTGGGTCCTACGAGCAGTACTTC.

The rearrangement joins TRBV18 to TRBJ2-7, with a possible D match to TRBD2 (6 bases). V shed 3 bases and J shed 3 bases, with 18 bases lying between them. The CDR3 loop spans 16 amino acids. Per the germline V gene, CDR1 is KGHSH and CDR2 is LQKENI. CDR3 DNA sequence: TGTGCCAGCTCACCCTTAACCGGGACTTCGAACTACGAGCAGTACTTC. It translates to CASSPLTGTSNYEQYF.

This clonotype has only one observation. The chain employs TRBV7-9 and TRBJ2-1; perhaps D is TRBD1 or TRBD2 (5 bases each). The V end was cut by 4 bases, the J end by 4 bases, with 11 bases between. The CDR3 has 14 residues. The germline V gene has CDR1 SEHNR and CDR2 FQNEAQ (reference sequence). The CDR3 reads CASSSGPAYNEQFF. CDR3 DNA sequence: TGTGCCAGCAGCTCGGGACCGGCATACAATGAGCAGTTCTTC.

This chain connects TRBV29-1 to TRBJ2-7; D is uncertain. V was trimmed by 5 bases and J by 1 base, leaving 9 bases between them. Germline V lookup: CDR1 SQVTM, CDR2 ANQGSEA. This CDR3 comprises 12 residues. DNA of the CDR3: TGCAGCGTTACCACTGATTCCTACGAGCAGTACTTC. It is translated as CSVTTDSYEQYF.

The chain combines TRBV7-2 with TRBJ2-5; D is perhaps TRBD1 (5 bases). The J call may be mistaken, given a closer DNA end match to TRBJ2-1. CDR3 length: 15 residues. Germline CDR1 SGHTA, CDR2 FQGNSA. CDR3 amino acids: CASSLTAGSDNEQFF. In nucleotides, the CDR3 is TGTGCCAGCAGCTTAACGGCAGGGTCCGACAATGAGCAGTTCTTC.

This clonotype was counted a few times. The chain is built from TRBV6-6 and TRBJ2-3; D gene uncertain. V lost 6 bases and J lost 0, with 10 bases in between. Germline V gene data show CDR1 as MNHNY and CDR2 as SVGAGI (reference sequence). This CDR3 spans 14 amino acids. The CDR3, as DNA: TGTGCCAGCAGGCGACTCGTCAGCACAGATACGCAGTATTTT. It is translated as CASRRLVSTDTQYF.

This chain uses TRBV7-3 with TRBJ2-1, with unresolved D. There are 16 residues in the CDR3. V was shortened by 1 base and J by 3 bases, with 13 bases between the two germline ends. From germline, CDR1 is SGHTA and CDR2 FQGTGA. The CDR3 nucleotides are TGTGCCAGCAGCTTAATAGAAGCTGGTAGCTACAATGAGCAGTTCTTC. Translation: CASSLIEAGSYNEQFF.

The chain recombines TRBV14 with TRBJ2-7; D is ambiguous. Trimming left V 5 bases short and J 0 bases short, with 11 bases between. The length of the CDR3 is 14 residues. Germline lookup yields CDR1 SGHDN and CDR2 FVKESK. The CDR3 region has the DNA TGTGCCAGCAGCATGATTGAAGACTCCTACGAGCAGTACTTC. It specifies CASSMIEDSYEQYF. Full variable domain (outside the CDR3, taken from reference TRBV14 and TRBJ2-7): EAGVTQFPSHSVIEKGQTVTLRCDPISGHDNLYWYRRVMGKEIKFLLHFVKESKQDESGMPNNRFLAERTGGTYSTLKVQPAELEDSGVYFCASSMIEDSYEQYFGPGTRLTVT.

This sequence joins TRBV30 and TRBJ1-1, with D hard to call. Germline CDR1 and CDR2: GTSNPN and SVGIG (reference sequence). This CDR3 has 13 amino acids. With 3 bases removed from V and 0 bases from J, the gap between germline ends came to 8 bases. The CDR3 DNA reads as TGTGCCTGGAGCGGGCGGATGAACACTGAAGCTTTCTTT. It translates to CAWSGRMNTEAFF. Full variable domain (rest looked up from reference TRBV30 and TRBJ1-1): SQTIHQWPATLVQPVGSPLSLECTVEGTSNPNLYWYRQAAGRGLQLLFYSVGIGQISSEVPQNLSASRPQDRQFILSSKKLLLSDSGFYLCAWSGRMNTEAFFGQGTRLTVV.

This clonotype was counted a single time. One end of the junction does not line up with germline, which may come from a read error. The rearrangement uses TRBV4-3 and TRBJ1-2; possible D gene TRBD1, 5 bases. CDR1 is LGHNA and CDR2 is YSLEER in the germline V gene. CDR3 length: 16 residues. CDR3 residues: CASSQVAGLANYSYTF. In nucleotides, the CDR3 is TGCGCCAGCAGCCAAGTCGCAGGGCTAGCTAACTATAGCTACACCTTC.

This clonotype was seen a handful of times. The chain is built from TRBV4-3 and TRBJ2-1; tentatively, D is TRBD2 (6 bases). V was cut by 1 base and J by 6 bases, with 16 bases left in between. This CDR3 comprises 16 residues. Germline CDR1 LGHNA, CDR2 YSLEER. The CDR3 spells CASSQGGLALRNEQFF. In DNA, the CDR3 is TGCGCCAGCAGCCAAGGCGGCCTAGCGCTCCGCAATGAGCAGTTCTTC.

The chain couples TRBV20-1 to TRBJ2-3; D remains ambiguous. CDR1 is DFQATT, CDR2 SNEGSKA, per germline (reference sequence). This CDR3 is built from 9 residues. The CDR3 loop is CRGTDTQYF. For the CDR3, the DNA is TGCAGGGGCACAGATACGCAGTATTTT.

This clonotype was seen more than once but under ten times. The chain recombines TRBV4-3 with TRBJ2-5; no firm D call. The V gene's germline CDR1 is LGHNA and CDR2 YSLEER. Trimming took off 0 bases at V and 0 bases at J, with 17 bases between the two ends. The CDR3 has 18 residues. CDR3 coding DNA: TGCGCCAGCAGCCAAGAACTCGCAACAGAAAGTTACCAAGAGACCCAGTACTTC. Its protein product is CASSQELATESYQETQYF.

V gene TRBV28 combines with J gene TRBJ2-1; TRBD2 aligns across 9 bases. CDR1 and CDR2 (germline): MDHEN, SYDVKM. This CDR3 is built from 19 residues. V dropped 5 bases and J dropped 0; count of bases not matched to a gene: 14. CDR3 sequence: CASSPPTAGGQSSYNEQFF. The CDR3, as DNA: TGTGCCAGCAGTCCCCCCACAGCGGGGGGCCAGAGCTCCTACAATGAGCAGTTCTTC.

J is TRBJ2-5 and V is TRBV7-2; 7 bases fit TRBD1. Germline assignment: CDR1 SGHTA and CDR2 FQGNSA. Trimming at V came to 6 bases and at J to 2 bases, leaving 9 bases not matched to a gene. The CDR3 is made up of 15 amino acids. The CDR3 coding sequence is TGTGCCAGCAGTCGACAGGGTTGGCGACAAGAGACCCAGTACTTC. Its protein is CASSRQGWRQETQYF.